The 10 T cell receptor beta chains below were found in one sample sequenced in a study of blood T cell repertoires in COVID-19. Profiling relied on immunoSEQ multiplex PCR, and the TCRdb table lists in-frame clones only, not all of them. Here the sample spans more than 85,000 clones, approximately 80% being singletons. The sample taken for sequencing was peripheral blood. The receptors come from a man in his 60s with active or convalescent COVID-19.

V usage is TRBV29-1 and J usage is TRBJ1-4; no definite D call. CDR3 length: 14 amino acids. V was shortened by 3 bases and J by 5 bases, with 13 bases between the two germline ends. The germline CDR1 and CDR2 sequences are SQVTM and ANQGSEA. In nucleotides, the CDR3 is TGCAGCGTTGACCTAGGCGGTAAGAATGAAAAACTGTTTTTT. It is translated as CSVDLGGKNEKLFF.

CDR3 amino acids: CASSYSSGKTEAFF. The DNA for the CDR3 is TGTGCCAGCAGTTACTCGTCAGGGAAAACTGAAGCTTTCTTT. The chain carries TRBV6-5 and TRBJ1-1; D may be TRBD1 (5 bases). The CDR3 runs to 14 residues. Germline V gene lookup returns CDR1 MNHEY and CDR2 SVGAGI. The V and J ends lost 0 bases and 5 bases respectively, with 10 bases between them.

The chain carries TRBV7-9 and TRBJ1-4; a weak D match, TRBD1 (6 bases). Trimming pared 3 bases from V and 4 bases from J, leaving 12 bases between. CDR1 and CDR2 (germline): SEHNR, FQNEAQ (reference sequence). The CDR3 runs to 15 residues. In DNA form, the CDR3 reads TGTGCCAGCAGCTTTTTAAAAGGGGGTAATGAAAAACTGTTTTTT. It yields the protein CASSFLKGGNEKLFF.

At least ten counts were recorded for this clone. This chain connects TRBV6-5 to TRBJ2-5, with a tentative D call TRBD2 (5 bases). The V gene lost 5 bases and the J gene lost 4 bases, with 17 bases spanning the gap. The CDR3 has 15 residues. The germline gives CDR1 MNHEY, CDR2 SVGAGI. CDR3 loop: CASSPRYREGETQYF. CDR3 in DNA: TGTGCCAGCAGTCCGCGTTATCGGGAAGGAGAGACCCAGTACTTC.

This clone was detected only a few times. The V and J genes are TRBV27 and TRBJ2-6; 10 bases agree with TRBD1. The CDR3 spans 17 residues. The V gene's germline CDR1 is MNHEY and CDR2 SMNVEV (reference sequence). The ends lost 8 bases at V and 4 bases at J; junction bases unmatched: 11. CDR3 coding DNA: TGTGCCAGCCACGCTTCCGGGACAGGGGACGGGGCCAACGTCCTGACTTTC. This gives the protein CASHASGTGDGANVLTF.

The chain combines TRBV12-2 with TRBJ2-4; no DNA check was done on the table's D call, TRBD2. TRBV12-2 is classified as a pseudogene. The CDR3 has 16 amino acids. CDR3 bases: TGTGCAAGTCGCTTAGGACCGGGAATCTCCAAAAACATTCAGTACTTC. This sequence encodes CASRLGPGISKNIQYF.

The chain is built from TRBV7-9 and TRBJ2-2, with D possibly matching TRBD2 (6 bases). The ends were cut back, 5 bases at V and 1 base at J, with 14 bases in the middle. This CDR3 spans 16 amino acids. The V gene's germline CDR1 is SEHNR and CDR2 FQNEAQ (reference sequence). The CDR3 region is CASSPRAGGNTGELFF. CDR3 coding DNA: TGTGCCAGCAGCCCACGTGCCGGGGGGAACACCGGGGAGCTGTTTTTT.

The V and J genes are TRBV6-5 and TRBJ1-6, with D possibly matching TRBD1 (6 bases). Trimming shortened V by 4 bases and J by 10 bases, and 14 bases separated the two germline ends. The CDR3 loop spans 14 amino acids. Germline V gene lookup returns CDR1 MNHEY and CDR2 SVGAGI. The CDR3 DNA is TGTGCCAGCAGTTCCCGACAGGTTGGATCACCCCTCCACTTT. Its protein product is CASSSRQVGSPLHF.

This chain connects TRBV7-9 to TRBJ1-1, with 7 bases lining up with TRBD1. The CDR3 extends over 15 amino acids. CDR1 and CDR2 from the germline V gene are SEHNR and FQNEAQ (reference sequence). The ends lost 5 bases at V and 1 base at J; junction bases unmatched: 7. The CDR3 region is CASSQGDRENTEAFF. CDR3 coding DNA: TGTGCCAGCAGCCAGGGAGACAGGGAGAACACTGAAGCTTTCTTT. The full variable domain, completed using reference TRBV7-9 and TRBJ1-1, is DTGVSQNPRHKITKRGQNVTFRCDPISEHNRLYWYRQTLGQGPEFLTYFQNEAQLEKSRLLSDRFSAERPKGSFSTLEIQRTEQGDSAMYLCASSQGDRENTEAFFGQGTRLTVV.

This chain joins TRBV28 and TRBJ2-2; 7 bases fit TRBD2. V was clipped by 3 bases and J by 4 bases; unmatched bases: 8. Germline values: CDR1 MDHEN, CDR2 SYDVKM. This CDR3 spans 16 amino acids. The CDR3 region is CASSFTGRPLTGELFF. DNA of the CDR3: TGTGCCAGCAGTTTTACCGGGAGGCCCCTCACCGGGGAGCTGTTTTTT.